This T cell receptor beta chain appears in the sequencing data of a study of cytomegalovirus exposure and HLA in healthy donors. About the research overall: In an early release, HLA-typed donors contributed 75 million to 85 million unique TCR sequences. In terms of ancestry, the Caucasian-associated cluster contained roughly four fifths of the roughly 400 genotyped donors. Overall study findings and caveats: In a later analysis, HLA-associated beta chains showed higher expansion and lower generation probabilities than comparable chains. In a later analysis, TCR beta V- and J-gene trimming was associated with a missense DCLRE1C variant.

For this clone: Its antigen is unknown.

The primer mix had 60 Vbeta and 13 Jbeta primers. The assay was immunoSEQ multiplex PCR, and TCRdb's table has in-frame clones only and misses some. The table has some 80,000 clones, roughly four fifths seen once; the top ten hold around 15%. After removal of 4 bases from V and 0 bases from J, the junction contained 6 bases not matched to a gene. This CDR3 is 15 amino acids long. In germline, CDR1 is SGDLS, CDR2 YYNGEE. This chain links TRBV9 with TRBJ1-1; 7 positions agree with TRBD1. The receptor was isolated from a human donor in good health. The sample taken for sequencing was PBMCs. CDR3 sequence reads: CASSTQTGMNTEAFF. CDR3 bases: TGTGCCAGCAGCACCCAGACAGGGATGAACACTGAAGCTTTCTTT.